This TCR beta chain appears in the sequencing data of a study of blood T cell repertoires in COVID-19. Study information: Samples taken during acute and convalescent COVID-19 were collected in the United States, Italy and Spain. From T cells, B-cell-depleted T cells, or PBMCs came the material, which was cDNA or gDNA.

Original handling: Counts of nucleated cells, estimated from reference gene primer amplification, were obtained. Some clones are missing from TCRdb's copy, which holds only in-frame ones; the method was immunoSEQ multiplex PCR. The V and J calls and clone size were taken over from that table, and D and trimming were inferred from the DNA. The table includes about 200,000 clones, around 84% detected once. The junction had 4 bases not matched to a gene; V was cut back by 4 bases and J by 0 bases. The germline CDR1 and CDR2 sequences are SGHRS and YFSETQ. The length of the CDR3 is 16 residues. The origin of this receptor is a man between 60 and 70 years old with acute or convalescent COVID-19. Sequencing was performed on peripheral blood. V gene TRBV5-1 combines with J gene TRBJ1-6; TRBD1 matches at 7 bases. CDR3 nucleotide sequence: TGCGCCAGCAGCCTGCGGGACAGCTCCTATAATTCACCCCTCCACTTT. Protein: CASSLRDSSYNSPLHF.